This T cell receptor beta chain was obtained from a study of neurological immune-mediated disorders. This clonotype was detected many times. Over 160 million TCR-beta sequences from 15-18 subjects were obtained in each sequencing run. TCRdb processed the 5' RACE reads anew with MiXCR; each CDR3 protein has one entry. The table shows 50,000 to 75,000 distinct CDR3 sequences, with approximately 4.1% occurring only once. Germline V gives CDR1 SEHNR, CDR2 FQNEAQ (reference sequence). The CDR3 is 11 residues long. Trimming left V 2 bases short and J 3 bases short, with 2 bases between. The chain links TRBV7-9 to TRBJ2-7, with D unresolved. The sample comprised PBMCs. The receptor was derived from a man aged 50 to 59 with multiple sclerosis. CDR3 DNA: TGTGCCAGCAGCTTACACTACGAGCAGTACTTC. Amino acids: CASSLHYEQYF.